The 17 T cell receptor beta chains given below trace back to one sample, sequenced in a study of shared clonotypes between healthy human individuals. Sequencing used immunoSEQ multiplex PCR; TCRdb keeps in-frame clones, though not all of them. Among a few hundred thousand clones listed, around 67% were seen once. Specimen: memory CD4+ T cells sorted from blood. Subset indicated: CD45RA-negative fraction. These receptors came from a man aged 25-45 years in good health.

This clone has ten or more counts. The chain links TRBV6-1 to TRBJ1-5; D remains unclear. CDR1 is MNHNS, CDR2 SASEGT, per germline. The V gene lost 4 bases and the J gene lost 7 bases, with 20 bases spanning the gap. There are 16 residues in the CDR3. The chain's CDR3 is CASSAVIPNQAQPQHF. CDR3 DNA: TGTGCCAGCAGTGCTGTCATCCCCAACCAGGCCCAGCCCCAGCATTTT.

V and J are TRBV27 and TRBJ2-2; 14 positions agree with TRBD2. The CDR3 runs to 18 residues. Germline CDR1 and CDR2: MNHEY and SMNVEV (reference sequence). Germline trimming cut 5 bases from V and 5 bases from J; bases unmatched to any gene: 10. CDR3 region: CASSPSGLAGVITGELFF. The CDR3, as DNA: TGTGCCAGCAGTCCGTCGGGACTAGCGGGAGTTATAACCGGGGAGCTGTTTTTT.

The chain combines TRBV11-3 with TRBJ2-2, with a tentative D call TRBD2 (6 bases). This CDR3 comprises 16 residues. Germline V CDR1 and CDR2: SGHNT, YENEEA. Trimming stripped 0 bases from V and 5 bases from J, with 13 bases between. The CDR3 DNA sequence: TGTGCCAGCAGCTTAGATCCCGGGGCGGGGACCGGGGAGCTGTTTTTT. Amino acids: CASSLDPGAGTGELFF.

V usage is TRBV10-2 and J usage is TRBJ2-7; D may match TRBD1 or TRBD2 (5 bases each). The V gene's germline CDR1 is WSHSY and CDR2 SAAADI. The CDR3 is 12 residues long. The V and J ends lost 10 bases and 3 bases respectively, with 13 bases between them. CDR3 protein: CATAGTNYEQYF. For the CDR3, the DNA is TGCGCCACAGCCGGGACCAACTACGAGCAGTACTTC.

This chain joins TRBV18 and TRBJ2-3; the D is unclear. Germline CDR1 is KGHSH and CDR2 is LQKENI. The CDR3 extends over 13 amino acids. V lost 6 bases and J 3 bases, leaving 10 bases between the germline ends. In nucleotides, the CDR3 is TGTGCCAGCTCTGTAGTCGGGACAGATACGCAGTATTTT. Translation gives CASSVVGTDTQYF.

A remark on this clone: Other DNA sequences in the sample encode the same CDR3. J is TRBJ1-4 and V is TRBV9; the D gene is possibly TRBD1 (5 bases). The CDR3 loop spans 14 amino acids. V was shortened by 4 bases and J by 3 bases, with 10 bases between the two germline ends. Per germline, CDR1 SGDLS and CDR2 YYNGEE. The CDR3 region is CASSTQGANEKLFF. CDR3 bases: TGTGCCAGCAGCACGCAGGGCGCTAATGAAAAACTGTTTTTT. The variable domain in full, completed from reference TRBV9 and TRBJ1-4, reads DSGVTQTPKHLITATGQRVTLRCSPRSGDLSVYWYQQSLDQGLQFLIQYYNGEERAKGNILERFSAQQFPDLHSELNLSSLELGDSALYFCASSTQGANEKLFFGSGTQLSVL.

This clone has a handful of counts. This sequence joins TRBV2 and TRBJ1-3; no reliable D call. The CDR3 has 15 residues. Per germline, CDR1 SNHLY and CDR2 FYNNEI. V lost 0 bases, J lost 0 bases, and 6 bases lay in between. The CDR3 protein is CASSEALPSGNTIYF. CDR3 nucleotide sequence: TGTGCCAGCAGTGAAGCGCTTCCCTCTGGAAACACCATATATTTT. The whole variable domain, filled in from reference TRBV2 and TRBJ1-3, reads EPEVTQTPSHQVTQMGQEVILRCVPISNHLYFYWYRQILGQKVEFLVSFYNNEISEKSEIFDDQFSVERPDGSNFTLKIRSTKLEDSAMYFCASSEALPSGNTIYFGEGSWLTVV.

The chain has TRBV30 and TRBJ2-2; 12 bases map to TRBD2. The CDR3 covers 16 residues. The V segment lost 1 base and the J segment 5 bases; nucleotides outside the gene matches: 5. Germline CDR1 reads GTSNPN; CDR2 reads SVGIG (reference sequence). This CDR3 reads CAWSAGLAGRTGELFF. The CDR3 DNA reads TGTGCCTGGAGTGCCGGACTAGCGGGAAGAACCGGGGAGCTGTTTTTT.

This clone was observed once. The chain has TRBV7-9 and TRBJ2-2; TRBD1 is a possible D gene (5 bases). Trimming shortened V by 1 base and J by 6 bases, and 9 bases separated the two germline ends. There are 14 residues in the CDR3. CDR1 and CDR2 from the germline V gene are SEHNR and FQNEAQ (reference sequence). CDR3 residues: CASSLVGASGELFF. The CDR3 nucleotides are TGTGCCAGCAGCTTAGTAGGGGCCTCCGGGGAGCTGTTTTTT.

This clone was seen a handful of times. This chain joins TRBV7-9 and TRBJ2-5; tentative D call: TRBD2 (6 bases). The CDR3 sequence is 12 residues long. The germline CDR1 and CDR2 sequences are SEHNR and FQNEAQ (reference sequence). With 1 base removed from V and 7 bases from J, the gap between germline ends came to 7 bases. CDR3 protein: CASSLVGGTQYF. CDR3 DNA: TGTGCCAGCAGCTTAGTGGGGGGGACCCAGTACTTC.

V is TRBV10-2 and J is TRBJ2-1; 12 bases agree with TRBD2. The CDR3 length is 15 residues. Germline CDR1 reads WSHSY; CDR2 reads SAAADI. With V trimmed by 5 bases and J by 8 bases, 7 bases remained unmatched. The CDR3: CASSLAGGEGYEQFF. CDR3 bases: TGCGCCAGCAGTCTAGCGGGAGGGGAGGGGTATGAGCAGTTCTTC.

CDR3 nucleotide sequence: TGTGCCAGCAGGCCATTTGGGGATCAGCCCCAGCATTTT. This sequence encodes CASRPFGDQPQHF. V usage is TRBV28 and J usage is TRBJ1-5; D remains ambiguous. The CDR3 extends over 13 amino acids. Deletions cut 6 bases from V and 5 bases from J, with 11 bases between. Germline V gene sequence: CDR1 MDHEN, CDR2 SYDVKM.

V and J are TRBV7-2 and TRBJ1-2; possibly TRBD1 for D (6 bases). V lost 1 base to trimming and J lost 7 bases, with 16 bases between them. The CDR3 totals 15 residues. Germline-derived CDR1 and CDR2 are SGHTA and FQGNSA. CDR3 amino acids: CASSLVGGRTLGYTF. CDR3 in DNA: TGTGCCAGCAGCTTAGTAGGGGGGCGGACCCTTGGCTACACCTTC.

This sequence joins TRBV6-5 and TRBJ2-1, with 8 bases aligning to TRBD2. V was pared by 6 bases and J by 6 bases, with 10 bases of the junction left unmatched. The length of the CDR3 is 15 residues. CDR1 is MNHEY, CDR2 SVGAGI, per germline. DNA for the CDR3: TGTGCCAGCAGCCTTGCCGGGACTAGTAGCAATGAGCAGTTCTTC. This sequence encodes CASSLAGTSSNEQFF.

V usage is TRBV16 and J usage is TRBJ1-5, with a possible D match to TRBD1 (5 bases). CDR1 and CDR2 (germline): KGHSY, FQNENV. Trimming pared 0 bases from V and 0 bases from J, leaving 9 bases between. The CDR3 has 16 amino acids. CDR3 DNA sequence: TGTGCCAGCAGCCAATCGGGGACCCCTAGCAATCAGCCCCAGCATTTT. Protein: CASSQSGTPSNQPQHF.

This rearrangement joins TRBV27 to TRBJ2-7, with unresolved D. Trimming removed 5 bases at V and 2 bases at J, with 16 bases between. There are 15 residues in the CDR3. Germline V gene sequence: CDR1 MNHEY, CDR2 SMNVEV (reference sequence). CDR3 DNA sequence: TGTGCCAGCAGTCCTCAGCTCAATTCCGCCTACGAGCAGTACTTC. Translated: CASSPQLNSAYEQYF.

The chain joins TRBV6-1 to TRBJ2-3, with 8 bases matching TRBD2. CDR3 length: 15 amino acids. Germline-derived CDR1 and CDR2 are MNHNS and SASEGT. Trimming took 4 bases from V and 2 from J; bases not matched to a gene: 5. The CDR3 bases are TGTGCCAGCAGTGCTATAGCGGGAAACACAGATACGCAGTATTTT. Residues: CASSAIAGNTDTQYF.